Described below is a single T cell receptor (delta chain) sequence and its context. The entry originates in a study of gamma-delta chains in newborns, infants, children. Study summary: Microbial exposure reportedly drives polyclonal innate γδ T cell expansion after birth.

TCRdb made new clone calls on the reads using CATT. The sample contains some 11,000 delta-chain clones, approximately 3.5% of which appear only once. This CDR3 region has 22 residues. V was clipped by 3 bases and J by 1 base, with 33 bases between them. Per the germline V gene, CDR1 is TSWWSYY and CDR2 is QGS. The J gene is TRDJ1, the V gene TRDV1, with D possibly being TRDD3 (5 bases). The source of this sequence is a child who was a newborn, infant or young child, either healthy, febrile or measles-vaccinated (not recorded which). Material for sequencing was blood. CDR3 coding DNA: TGTGCTCTTGGGGAGCTTTGGGACAATTATCCGGGGAGGTCATGGTGCACCGATAAACTCATCTTT. Protein product: CALGELWDNYPGRSWCTDKLIF.